Below are 25 T cell receptor beta chains sequenced from a single sample in a study of glioma-infiltrating T cells. The iRepertoire nested amplicon-rescue multiplex PCR amplified TCR alpha and beta CDR3s from RNA. TCRdb re-derived calls from the multiplex PCR reads in MiXCR, one entry per CDR3 protein. The sample lists around 140,000 distinct CDR3 sequences; around 42% were seen once. The sequenced sample consisted of glioma tissue, nonneoplastic brain tissue, or PBMCs (not recorded which). These receptors all stem from a human donor with low-grade glioma or glioblastoma, undergoing nonglioma brain surgery, or in good health (not recorded which).

This clonotype was found a few times. CDR3 residues: CASSQSVADTQYF. DNA for the CDR3: TGTGCCAGCAGCCAAAGTGTTGCGGATACGCAGTATTTT. The V gene is TRBV4-2, the J gene TRBJ2-3; D gene uncertain. The CDR3 loop spans 13 amino acids. Trimming left V 2 bases short and J 6 bases short, with 9 bases between. The germline V gene encodes CDR1 LGHNA and CDR2 YNFKEQ.

On this clonotype: The germline gene is not matched at one end of the junction; a read error may be the cause. The chain links TRBV28 to TRBJ1-5, with 7 bases lining up with TRBD1. The CDR3 length is 15 residues. The germline gives CDR1 MDHEN, CDR2 SYDVKM. The CDR3 sequence: CASTEVGDRNQPQRF. In nucleotides, the CDR3 is TGTGCCAGCACGGAGGTGGGGGACAGAAATCAGCCCCAGCGTTTT.

The gene calls are TRBV2 and TRBJ1-3, with 8 bases lining up with TRBD1. V gave up 10 bases and J gave up 5 bases; unmatched junction bases: 16. The germline V gene has CDR1 SNHLY and CDR2 FYNNEI. This CDR3 spans 16 amino acids. DNA for the CDR3: TGTGCCACCCTCCGGGACAGGTTGATGGGGAGAAACACCATATATTTT. It translates to CATLRDRLMGRNTIYF.

The chain links TRBV3-1 to TRBJ2-2, with a possible D match to TRBD1 (5 bases). CDR3 size: 14 residues. V lost 6 bases to trimming and J lost 4 bases, with 12 bases between them. CDR1 LGHDT and CDR2 YNNKEL come from the germline V gene (reference sequence). The CDR3: CASRLQDSTGELFF. The CDR3 DNA reads TGTGCCAGCAGACTACAGGATTCCACCGGGGAGCTGTTTTTT.

V is TRBV4-1 and J is TRBJ2-1; 11 positions agree with TRBD2. After removal of 3 bases from V and 6 bases from J, the junction contained 7 bases not matched to a gene. CDR1 is MGHRA, CDR2 YSYEKL, per germline. There are 16 residues in the CDR3. CDR3 loop: CASSQISGRGFNEQFF. CDR3 bases: TGCGCCAGCAGCCAGATTAGCGGGAGGGGATTCAATGAGCAGTTCTTC.

As for this clonotype: A read error may produce the germline difference seen at one junction end. The genes are TRBV20-1 and TRBJ2-1, with 7 bases fitting TRBD1. The germline gives CDR1 DFQATT, CDR2 SNEGSKA (reference sequence). The CDR3 sequence is 15 residues long. In DNA form, the CDR3 reads TGCAGTGCTAGAGTCTCCTTAACAGGGGTTGGTGAGCAGTTATTC. It specifies CSARVSLTGVGEQLF.

This chain connects TRBV25-1 to TRBJ2-5; 10 bases align to TRBD1. This CDR3 contains 15 residues. Germline V CDR1 and CDR2: MGHDK, SYGVNS. V lost 4 bases and J lost 7; bases outside the gene matches: 9. The CDR3 is CASSGLTGGSGTQYF. CDR3 nucleotides: TGTGCCAGCAGTGGACTGACAGGGGGCTCGGGGACCCAGTACTTC.

This clonotype was recorded a few times. The chain employs TRBV27 and TRBJ1-5; no clear D gene. The CDR3 is 12 residues long. Looked up from germline, CDR1 is MNHEY and CDR2 is SMNVEV (reference sequence). The ends were cut back, 10 bases at V and 6 bases at J, with 13 bases in the middle. CDR3 nucleotide sequence: TGTGCCACCTACCCGGTGGGTCAGCCCCAGCATTTT. It encodes CATYPVGQPQHF.

The chain couples TRBV25-1 to TRBJ1-2; 8 bases are a match to TRBD1. Trimming removed 2 bases from V and 4 bases from J; junction bases left unmatched: 3. CDR3 length equals 14 residues. Germline values: CDR1 MGHDK, CDR2 SYGVNS. The CDR3 region is CASSEVDRVYGYTF. The CDR3 DNA follows: TGTGCCAGCAGTGAAGTGGACAGGGTCTATGGCTACACCTTC.

This clonotype was detected only a few times. This chain uses TRBV2 with TRBJ2-7; tentatively, D is TRBD1 (5 bases). There are 14 residues in the CDR3. Germline V lookup: CDR1 SNHLY, CDR2 FYNNEI. Trimming shortened V by 7 bases and J by 0 bases, and 13 bases separated the two germline ends. CDR3 bases: TGTGCCAGCAACAACCCGGACAACTCCTACGAGCAGTACTTC. This gives the protein CASNNPDNSYEQYF.

The chain recombines TRBV7-3 with TRBJ2-3; 7 positions agree with TRBD1. The CDR3 runs to 15 residues. The junction had 8 bases not matched to a gene; V was cut back by 5 bases and J by 3 bases. Germline CDR1 SGHTA, CDR2 FQGTGA. CDR3 bases: TGTGCCAGCAGCCCCCAGGGGGTAGGGACAGATACGCAGTATTTT. It translates to CASSPQGVGTDTQYF.

The sample holds a few counts of this clonotype. The chain uses TRBV2 and TRBJ1-1; TRBD1 aligns across 7 bases. CDR3 length equals 12 residues. Germline lookup yields CDR1 SNHLY and CDR2 FYNNEI. Trimming at V came to 5 bases and at J to 11 bases, leaving 8 bases not matched to a gene. CDR3 region: CASSRQGDLAFF. In DNA form, the CDR3 reads TGTGCCAGCAGTCGACAGGGAGACTTGGCTTTCTTT.

This chain uses TRBV6-1 with TRBJ2-1; D is ambiguous. Looked up from germline, CDR1 is MNHNS and CDR2 is SASEGT. This CDR3 region has 15 residues. V was shortened by 6 bases and J by 2 bases, with 14 bases between the two germline ends. The CDR3 loop reads CASRGTLGAYNEQFF. CDR3 DNA sequence: TGTGCCAGCAGAGGAACCCTAGGTGCCTACAATGAGCAGTTCTTC.

V usage is TRBV4-1 and J usage is TRBJ1-5; 9 bases are shared with TRBD1. Germline CDR1 and CDR2: MGHRA and YSYEKL. This CDR3 comprises 16 residues. Trimming took 1 base from V and 1 from J; bases not matched to a gene: 2. The CDR3 reads CASSQGTGGSNQPQHF. For the CDR3, the DNA is TGCGCCAGCAGCCAAGGTACAGGGGGCAGCAATCAGCCCCAGCATTTT.

This clonotype has only a few counts. V and J are TRBV18 and TRBJ2-1; D possibly corresponds to TRBD1 (6 bases). The CDR3 contains 13 residues. CDR1 and CDR2 (germline): KGHSH, LQKENI. V was trimmed by 5 bases and J by 5 bases, leaving 10 bases between them. The CDR3 loop is CASSANRDNEQFF. The CDR3 region has the DNA TGTGCCAGCTCAGCGAACAGGGACAATGAGCAGTTCTTC.

J is TRBJ2-1 and V is TRBV20-1; the match to TRBD2 covers 8 bases. With 0 bases clipped from V and 7 bases from J, the junction kept 11 bases outside the gene matches. The CDR3 totals 16 residues. Germline V gene lookup returns CDR1 DFQATT and CDR2 SNEGSKA (reference sequence). The CDR3 protein is CSARDLGGGAGNEQFF. In DNA, the CDR3 is TGCAGTGCTAGAGACCTCGGGGGGGGGGCTGGGAATGAGCAGTTCTTC.

J is TRBJ1-1 and V is TRBV10-3; D gene unclear. The CDR3 is made up of 13 amino acids. Trimming took off 5 bases at V and 1 base at J, with 8 bases between the two ends. CDR1 is ENHRY, CDR2 SYGVKD, per germline. DNA of the CDR3: TGTGCCATCAGTCAAGAAGAGAACACTGAAGCTTTCTTT. The encoded protein is CAISQEENTEAFF.

CDR3: CASSSRLAGGPYEQYF. The CDR3 DNA reads TGTGCCAGCTCATCCAGACTAGCGGGAGGGCCTTACGAGCAGTACTTC. This chain uses TRBV18 with TRBJ2-7, with 14 nucleotides matching TRBD2. With V trimmed by 5 bases and J by 4 bases, 7 bases remained unmatched. Per the germline V gene, CDR1 is KGHSH and CDR2 is LQKENI. This CDR3 region has 16 residues.

The chain's CDR3 is CASSLAGGGNTEAFF. For the CDR3, the DNA is TGTGCCAGCAGTTTGGCGGGGGGGGGAAACACTGAAGCTTTCTTT. The genes are TRBV12-3 or TRBV12-4 and TRBJ1-1; D possibly corresponds to TRBD1 (5 bases). The V gene lost 3 bases and the J gene lost 2 bases, with 13 bases spanning the gap. The CDR3 sequence is 15 residues long.

This clonotype has a handful of counts. The rearrangement joins TRBV7-9 to TRBJ1-1; D is perhaps TRBD1 (5 bases). The length of the CDR3 is 13 residues. The germline V and J ends were trimmed by 2 bases and 10 bases, with 14 bases remaining between them. Germline V gene data show CDR1 as SEHNR and CDR2 as FQNEAQ (reference sequence). CDR3: CASSLQGTLTAFF. The CDR3 nucleotides read TGTGCCAGCAGCTTACAGGGTACACTGACAGCTTTCTTT.

This clonotype was seen ten or more times. The gene calls are TRBV7-2 and TRBJ2-3; a weak D match, TRBD2 (6 bases). This CDR3 is 13 amino acids long. The germline V and J ends were trimmed by 6 bases and 6 bases, with 13 bases remaining between them. Germline CDR1 is SGHTA and CDR2 is FQGNSA. CDR3 coding DNA: TGTGCCAGCAGGATGGGAGGTGCCGATACGCAGTATTTT. This codes for CASRMGGADTQYF. Together with reference TRBV7-2 and TRBJ2-3, the CDR3 gives the full variable domain: GAGVSQSPSNKVTEKGKDVELRCDPISGHTALYWYRQSLGQGLEFLIYFQGNSAPDKSGLPSDRFSAERTGGSVSTLTIQRTQQEDSAVYLCASRMGGADTQYFGPGTRLTVL.

There are a few counts of this clonotype. The chain is built from TRBV6-5 and TRBJ2-7; D gene ambiguous. The CDR3 extends over 14 amino acids. Trimming shortened V by 9 bases and J by 6 bases, and 21 bases separated the two germline ends. Germline V gives CDR1 MNHEY, CDR2 SVGAGI. The CDR3 protein is CASSPRYGRTEQYF. The CDR3 DNA reads TGTGCCAGTAGTCCTCGTTACGGTAGAACCGAGCAGTACTTC.

This clonotype was seen ten or more times. V and J are TRBV10-1 and TRBJ1-1, with 9 bases that match TRBD1. V lost 8 bases, J lost 4 bases, and 17 bases stayed unmatched. Germline loops: CDR1 WNHNN, CDR2 SYGVQD (reference sequence). This CDR3 spans 17 amino acids. CDR3 DNA: TGCGCCAGCCTAAGCAAAATACAGGGGGCTGTTATCACTGAAGCTTTCTTT. It is translated as CASLSKIQGAVITEAFF.

In regard to this clonotype: This clone may be a read error of a much larger clone one base away. The chain uses TRBV4-1 and TRBJ2-3, with D possibly matching TRBD2 (6 bases). The assigned J gene may be wrong: the sequence end matches TRBJ2-7 better. The CDR3 has 14 amino acids. Germline-derived CDR1 and CDR2 are MGHRA and YSYEKL. CDR3 loop: CASSQRRRAYEQYF. The CDR3 DNA reads TGCGCCAGCAGCCAAAGGCGGAGGGCCTACGAGCAGTACTTC.

The CDR3 region is CASSQDASQTNTGELFF. The CDR3, as DNA: TGCGCCAGCAGCCAAGATGCGTCACAAACGAACACCGGGGAGCTGTTTTTT. J is TRBJ2-2 and V is TRBV4-1; D uncertain. V dropped 0 bases and J dropped 0 bases, with 11 bases sitting between them. Germline loops: CDR1 MGHRA, CDR2 YSYEKL. This CDR3 is built from 17 residues.